This TCR beta chain was identified during a study of patients and donors after allogeneic stem cell transplantation. This clonotype has just a few counts. Each CDR3 protein gets one entry after TCRdb re-called the RT-PCR reads with MiXCR. The repertoire consists of hundreds of thousands of distinct CDR3 sequences, with 16% occurring once and the leading ten covering 7.2%. This TCR derives from a human donor who was either an allogeneic HSCT recipient or a stem cell or donor lymphocyte infusion donor (not recorded which). It is not recorded whose cells these are; they may come from a transplant donor. Source material: blood, either unsorted or a sorted T cell fraction (not recorded which).

CDR3 coding DNA: TGTGCCAGCACCCCCGTAGGGGGCGCGTCCGGTGGCTACACCTTC. Its translation: CASTPVGGASGGYTF. The chain carries TRBV6-1 and TRBJ1-2; TRBD1 matches at 7 bases. The CDR3 extends over 15 amino acids. Germline V gene data show CDR1 as MNHNS and CDR2 as SASEGT. V lost 7 bases to trimming and J lost 7 bases; unmatched junction nucleotides: 15.